A selection of T cell receptor beta chains follows, all from one sample in a study of CD4 T cell repertoires in COVID-19. Libraries were prepared by immunoSEQ multiplex PCR; TCRdb keeps only in-frame clonotypes and omits some of them. This table holds about 75,000 clones, around 82% found once. Sample: CD4+ T cells from peripheral blood, taken after recovery from COVID-19. All receptors come from a human donor who had COVID-19. Both conserved end residues are trimmed from each CDR3. Each record gives: CDR3 length, D gene, J gene, V gene, CDR3 protein. The D gene is left open where the match is weak.

length: 11
D: -
J: TRBJ2-1
V: TRBV2
CDR3: ASSARPANEQF

length: 12
D: -
J: TRBJ2-6
V: TRBV28
CDR3: ASSWGTGANVLT

length: 12
D: -
J: TRBJ2-1
V: TRBV3-1/TRBV3-2
CDR3: ASSQGVTVHEQF

length: 13
D: TRBD1
J: TRBJ2-1
V: TRBV5-1
CDR3: ASSLDRGPYNEQF

length: 13
D: TRBD1
J: TRBJ1-2
V: TRBV3-1/TRBV3-2
CDR3: ASSQGQGANYGYT

length: 12
D: -
J: TRBJ1-1
V: TRBV4-1
CDR3: ASSAPGPPYRAF

length: 13
D: TRBD2
J: TRBJ2-1
V: TRBV18
CDR3: ASSPGASGMNEQF

length: 11
D: -
J: TRBJ1-1
V: TRBV12-5
CDR3: ASGLSGNTEAF

length: 12
D: -
J: TRBJ1-1
V: TRBV29-1
CDR3: SATRGLTNTEAF

length: 14
D: -
J: TRBJ1-6
V: TRBV19
CDR3: ASSMSTGAYNSPLH